This T cell receptor beta chain was captured in a study of tumor-infiltrating lymphocytes in primary liver carcinoma. Turning to the study itself: The patient population consisted of men and women between 30 and 69 years of age. The tumors, T1-T3 N0M0 lesions, were 4.2 to 10 cm across.

Study-wide results and limits: Only about 8-25% of top clones appeared in all five tumor regions. Tumor-adjacent and tumor-blood pairs overlapped less than tumor region pairs did.

Each 20-30 mg portion of unsorted bulk tissue served as the source for co-extraction of RNA and DNA. TCR beta cDNA was prepared out of 500 ng total RNA by means of a constant-region primer. Three rounds of nested multiplex PCR with slightly modified ARM-PCR produced TCR beta libraries. A single record per CDR3 protein comes from TCRdb applying MiXCR to the multiplex PCR reads. The data show around 70,000 distinct CDR3 sequences, about 70% seen once. The table lists this clonotype with a few counts. Its antigen is as yet unknown. At one boundary the junction diverges from the germline segment, which might be a read error. The sequence came from a man aged 40-50 years with primary liver carcinoma and hepatitis B virus infection. Sequencing input: liver tumor tissue from sampling region 4. Sample subset: tumor region T4, right-lateral pole.

The CDR3 DNA follows: TGTGCCTGGAGTCCTCTCAACCAAGAGACCCAGTATTTC. Protein sequence: CAWSPLNQETQYF. This chain connects TRBV30 to TRBJ2-5; no firm D call. The CDR3 sequence is 13 residues long. CDR1 is GTSNPN and CDR2 is SVGIG in the germline V gene (reference sequence).